This T cell receptor (beta chain) stems from a study of T-cell memory formation after mild COVID-19. As for the study in general: TCR clusters showed largely donor specificity.

General observations from the study: Pre-infection memory harbored some responding clones, suggesting cross-reactive memory joined.

This clonotype was seen more than once but under ten times. Its target is unknown. Each CDR3 protein is one row after TCRdb ran MiXCR on the 5' RACE reads. The sample consists of 150,000 to 200,000 distinct CDR3 sequences, approximately 16% of them appearing once. The V gene's germline CDR1 is MNHNY and CDR2 SVGAGI (reference sequence). CDR3 length: 15 amino acids. Trimming removed 5 bases from V and 9 bases from J, with 21 bases in between. The TCR comes from an adult woman who had mild COVID-19 (a few samples of this study predate the infection). Cell type and time point are not known. This rearrangement joins TRBV6-6 to TRBJ2-3, with D perhaps assigned TRBD1 or TRBD2 (7 bases each). Specimen: PBMCs or a T cell subset sorted from them (not recorded which). CDR3 sequence reads: CASSPPAQGGRTQYF. Written as DNA, the CDR3 is TGTGCCAGCAGTCCGCCCGCCCAGGGGGGGAGGACGCAGTATTTT.